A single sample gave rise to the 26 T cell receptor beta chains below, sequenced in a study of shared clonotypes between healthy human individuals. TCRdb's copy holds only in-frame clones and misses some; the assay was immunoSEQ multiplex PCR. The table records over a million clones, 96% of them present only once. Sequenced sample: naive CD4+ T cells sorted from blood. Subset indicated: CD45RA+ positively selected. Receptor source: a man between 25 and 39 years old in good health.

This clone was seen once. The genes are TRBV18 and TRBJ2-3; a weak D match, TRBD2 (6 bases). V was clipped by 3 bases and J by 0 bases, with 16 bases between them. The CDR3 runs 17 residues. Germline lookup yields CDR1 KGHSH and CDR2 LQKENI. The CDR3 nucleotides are TGTGCCAGCTCACCCAGGGCGGAGGGGCCTAGCACAGATACGCAGTATTTT. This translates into CASSPRAEGPSTDTQYF.

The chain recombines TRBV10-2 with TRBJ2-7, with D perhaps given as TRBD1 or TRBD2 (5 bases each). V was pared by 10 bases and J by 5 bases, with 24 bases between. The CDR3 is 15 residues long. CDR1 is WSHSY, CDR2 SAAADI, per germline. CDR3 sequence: CATSPDGAKGHEQYF. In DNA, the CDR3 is TGCGCCACCTCCCCGGACGGGGCCAAAGGGCACGAGCAGTACTTC.

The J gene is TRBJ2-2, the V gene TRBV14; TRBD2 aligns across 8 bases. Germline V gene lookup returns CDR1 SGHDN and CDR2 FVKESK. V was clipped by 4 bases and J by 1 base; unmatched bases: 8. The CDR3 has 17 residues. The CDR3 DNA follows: TGTGCCAGCAGCCTCTTAGGACTAGCAGGGAACACCGGGGAGCTGTTTTTT. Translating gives CASSLLGLAGNTGELFF.

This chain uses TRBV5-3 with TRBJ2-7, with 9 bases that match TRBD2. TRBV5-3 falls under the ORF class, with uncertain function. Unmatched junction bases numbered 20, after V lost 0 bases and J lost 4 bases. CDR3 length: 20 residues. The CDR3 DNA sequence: TGTGCCAGAAGCTTGGGGACAATCGACCGATTGGCTAGCGGGATTTACGAGCAGTACTTC. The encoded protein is CARSLGTIDRLASGIYEQYF.

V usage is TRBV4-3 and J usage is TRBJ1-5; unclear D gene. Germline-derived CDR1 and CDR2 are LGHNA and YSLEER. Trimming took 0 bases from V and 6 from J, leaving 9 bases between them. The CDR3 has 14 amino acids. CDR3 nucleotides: TGCGCCAGCAGCCAAGATCTGTTCCCTCAGCCCCAGCATTTT. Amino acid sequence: CASSQDLFPQPQHF.

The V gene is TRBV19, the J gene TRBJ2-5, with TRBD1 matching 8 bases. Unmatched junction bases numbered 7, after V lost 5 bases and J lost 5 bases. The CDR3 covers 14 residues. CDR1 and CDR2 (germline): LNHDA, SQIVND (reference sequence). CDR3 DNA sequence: TGTGCCAGTAGTGGGGACAGGCCGCTGGAGACCCAGTACTTC. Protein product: CASSGDRPLETQYF.

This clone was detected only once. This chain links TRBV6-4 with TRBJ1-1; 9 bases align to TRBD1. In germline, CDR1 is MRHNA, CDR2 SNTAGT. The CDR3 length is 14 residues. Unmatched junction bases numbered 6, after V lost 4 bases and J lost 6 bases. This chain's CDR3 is CASSAGTGRAEAFF. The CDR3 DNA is TGTGCCAGCAGTGCCGGGACAGGGAGGGCTGAAGCTTTCTTT.

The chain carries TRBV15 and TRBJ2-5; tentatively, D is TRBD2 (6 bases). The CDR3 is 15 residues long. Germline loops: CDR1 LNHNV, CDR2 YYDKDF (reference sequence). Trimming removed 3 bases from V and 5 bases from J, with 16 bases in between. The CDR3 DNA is TGTGCCACCAGCAGTGAGTCGGGAGTATTGGAGACCCAGTACTTC. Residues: CATSSESGVLETQYF.

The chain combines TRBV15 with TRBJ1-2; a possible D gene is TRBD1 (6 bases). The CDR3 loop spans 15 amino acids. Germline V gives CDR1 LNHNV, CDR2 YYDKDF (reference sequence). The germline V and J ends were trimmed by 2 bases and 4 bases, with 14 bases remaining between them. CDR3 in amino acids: CATSRKTGSAYGYTF. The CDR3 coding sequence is TGTGCCACCAGCAGAAAGACAGGCTCGGCCTATGGCTACACCTTC.

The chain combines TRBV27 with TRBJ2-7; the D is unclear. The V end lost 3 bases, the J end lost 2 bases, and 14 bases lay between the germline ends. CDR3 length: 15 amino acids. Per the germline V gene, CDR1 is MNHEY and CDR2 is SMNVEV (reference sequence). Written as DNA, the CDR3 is TGTGCCAGCAGTTTTAGATACCTTAAAGCCTACGAGCAGTACTTC. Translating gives CASSFRYLKAYEQYF.

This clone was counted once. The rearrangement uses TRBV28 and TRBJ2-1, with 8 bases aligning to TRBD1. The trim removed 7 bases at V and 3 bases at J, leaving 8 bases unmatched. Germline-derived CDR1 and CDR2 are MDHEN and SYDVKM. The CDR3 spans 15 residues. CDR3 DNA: TGTGCCAGCACAAGATCAGGGGGCAGCTACAATGAGCAGTTCTTC. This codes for CASTRSGGSYNEQFF.

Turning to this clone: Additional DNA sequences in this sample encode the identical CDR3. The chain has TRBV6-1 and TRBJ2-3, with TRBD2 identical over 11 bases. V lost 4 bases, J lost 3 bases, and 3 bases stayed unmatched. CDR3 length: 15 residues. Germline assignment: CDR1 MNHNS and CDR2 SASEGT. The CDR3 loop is CASSGLAGGTDTQYF. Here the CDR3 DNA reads TGTGCCAGCAGTGGTTTAGCGGGAGGGACAGATACGCAGTATTTT.

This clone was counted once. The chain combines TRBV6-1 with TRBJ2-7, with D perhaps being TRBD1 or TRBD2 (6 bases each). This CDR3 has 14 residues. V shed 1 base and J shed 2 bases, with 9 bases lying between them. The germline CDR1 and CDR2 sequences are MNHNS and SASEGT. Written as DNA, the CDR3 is TGTGCCAGCAGTGAAGGGGGGGCTCCCTACGAGCAGTACTTC. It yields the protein CASSEGGAPYEQYF.

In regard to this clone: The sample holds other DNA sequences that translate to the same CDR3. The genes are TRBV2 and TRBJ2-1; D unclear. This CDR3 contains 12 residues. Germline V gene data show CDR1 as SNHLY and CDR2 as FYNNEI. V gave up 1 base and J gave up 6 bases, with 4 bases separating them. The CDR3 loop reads CASSEVGNEQFF. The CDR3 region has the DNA TGTGCCAGCAGTGAAGTAGGCAATGAGCAGTTCTTC.

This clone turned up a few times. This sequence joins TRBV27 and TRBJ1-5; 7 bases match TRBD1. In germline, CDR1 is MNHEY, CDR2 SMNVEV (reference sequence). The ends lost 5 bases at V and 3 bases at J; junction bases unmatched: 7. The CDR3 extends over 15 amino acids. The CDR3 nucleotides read TGTGCCAGCAGTGCACAGGGGTTCTCCAATCAGCCCCAGCATTTT. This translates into CASSAQGFSNQPQHF.

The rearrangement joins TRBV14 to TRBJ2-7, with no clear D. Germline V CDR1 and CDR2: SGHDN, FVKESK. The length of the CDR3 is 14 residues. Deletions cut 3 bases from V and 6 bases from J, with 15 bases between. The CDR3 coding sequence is TGTGCCAGCAGCCATCCCCTCCGACTGTTCGAGCAGTACTTC. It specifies CASSHPLRLFEQYF. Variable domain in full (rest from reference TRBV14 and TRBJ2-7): EAGVTQFPSHSVIEKGQTVTLRCDPISGHDNLYWYRRVMGKEIKFLLHFVKESKQDESGMPNNRFLAERTGGTYSTLKVQPAELEDSGVYFCASSHPLRLFEQYFGPGTRLTVT.

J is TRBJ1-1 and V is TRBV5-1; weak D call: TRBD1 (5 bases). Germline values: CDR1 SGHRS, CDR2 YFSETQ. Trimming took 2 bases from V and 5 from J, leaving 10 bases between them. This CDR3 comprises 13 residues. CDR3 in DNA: TGCGCCAGCAGCTTCGACTGGGGGACTGAAGCTTTCTTT. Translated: CASSFDWGTEAFF.

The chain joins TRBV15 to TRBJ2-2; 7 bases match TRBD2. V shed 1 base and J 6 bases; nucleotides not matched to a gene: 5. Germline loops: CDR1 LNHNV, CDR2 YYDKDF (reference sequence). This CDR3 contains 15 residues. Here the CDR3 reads CATSRVLAFPGELFF. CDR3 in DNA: TGTGCCACCAGCAGAGTACTAGCGTTCCCCGGGGAGCTGTTTTTT.

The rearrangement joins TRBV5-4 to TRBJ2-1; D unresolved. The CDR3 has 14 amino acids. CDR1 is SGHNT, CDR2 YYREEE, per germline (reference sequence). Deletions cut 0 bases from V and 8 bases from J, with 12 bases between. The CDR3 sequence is CASSLVNTPDEQFF. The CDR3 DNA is TGTGCCAGCAGCTTGGTGAACACCCCGGATGAGCAGTTCTTC. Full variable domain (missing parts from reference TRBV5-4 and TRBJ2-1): ETGVTQSPTHLIKTRGQQVTLRCSSQSGHNTVSWYQQALGQGPQFIFQYYREEENGRGNFPPRFSGLQFPNYSSELNVNALELDDSALYLCASSLVNTPDEQFFGPGTRLTVL.

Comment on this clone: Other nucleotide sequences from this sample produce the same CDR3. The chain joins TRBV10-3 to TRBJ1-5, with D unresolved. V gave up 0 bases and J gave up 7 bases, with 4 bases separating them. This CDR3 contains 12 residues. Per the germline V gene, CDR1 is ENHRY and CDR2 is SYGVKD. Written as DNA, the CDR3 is TGTGCCATCAGTGAGTCGGGGCAGCCCCAGCATTTT. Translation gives CAISESGQPQHF.

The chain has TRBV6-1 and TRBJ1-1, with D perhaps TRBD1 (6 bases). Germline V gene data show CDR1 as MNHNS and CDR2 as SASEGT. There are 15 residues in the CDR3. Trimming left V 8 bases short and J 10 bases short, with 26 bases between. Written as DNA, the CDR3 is TGTGCCAGCCGAGGGAGGGGGACGGTAGCTGTGGGAGCTTTCTTT. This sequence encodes CASRGRGTVAVGAFF.

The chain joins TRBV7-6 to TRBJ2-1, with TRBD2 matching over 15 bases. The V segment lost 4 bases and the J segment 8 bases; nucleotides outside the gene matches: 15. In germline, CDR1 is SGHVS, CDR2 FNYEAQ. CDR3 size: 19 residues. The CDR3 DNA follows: TGTGCCAGCAGCTCGCAAGCTCCGGGACTAGCGGGAGGTTGGGATGAGCAGTTCTTC. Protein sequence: CASSSQAPGLAGGWDEQFF.

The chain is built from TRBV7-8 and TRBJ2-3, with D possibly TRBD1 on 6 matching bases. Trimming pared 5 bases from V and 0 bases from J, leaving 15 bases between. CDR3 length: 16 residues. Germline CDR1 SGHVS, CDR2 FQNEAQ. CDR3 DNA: TGTGCCAGCAGCCCCCGGGACACGCTAAGCACAGATACGCAGTATTTT. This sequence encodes CASSPRDTLSTDTQYF.

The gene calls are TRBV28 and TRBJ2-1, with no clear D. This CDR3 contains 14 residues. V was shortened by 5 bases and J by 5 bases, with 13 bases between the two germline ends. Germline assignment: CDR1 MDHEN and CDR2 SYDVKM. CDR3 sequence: CASSPTGHNNEQFF. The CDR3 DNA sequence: TGTGCCAGCAGTCCAACTGGGCACAACAATGAGCAGTTCTTC.

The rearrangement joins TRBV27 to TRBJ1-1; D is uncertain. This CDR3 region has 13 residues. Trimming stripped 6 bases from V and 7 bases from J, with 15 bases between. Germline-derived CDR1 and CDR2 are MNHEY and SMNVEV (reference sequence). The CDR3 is CASRPLWEGEAFF. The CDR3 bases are TGTGCCAGCAGACCACTCTGGGAAGGTGAAGCTTTCTTT.

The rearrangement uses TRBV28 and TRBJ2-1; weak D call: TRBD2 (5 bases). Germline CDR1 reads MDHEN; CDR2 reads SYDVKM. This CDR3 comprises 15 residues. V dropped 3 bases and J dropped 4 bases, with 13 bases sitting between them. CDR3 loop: CASSFASRRYNEQFF. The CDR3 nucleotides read TGTGCCAGCAGTTTCGCTAGCAGACGTTACAATGAGCAGTTCTTC.